These 27 T cell receptor beta chains share one sample of origin, sequenced in a study of T cell responses to AZD1222 COVID-19 vaccine. Assay: immunoSEQ multiplex PCR; the TCRdb copy retains only in-frame clones and omits some. Of roughly 190,000 clones in the sample, roughly 88% were seen once. The source was peripheral blood, collected on day 0 of AZD1222 vaccination. The source is an adult in good health.

This sequence joins TRBV2 and TRBJ2-7; TRBD1 matches 8 bases. Germline V gene sequence: CDR1 SNHLY, CDR2 FYNNEI. The CDR3 is made up of 15 amino acids. V shed 1 base and J 4 bases; nucleotides not matched to a gene: 6. The CDR3 bases are TGTGCCAGCAGTGAAGGAGCAGGGGGCACTTACGAGCAGTACTTC. Protein product: CASSEGAGGTYEQYF. The full variable domain, in which reference TRBV2 and TRBJ2-7 provide the parts outside the CDR3, is EPEVTQTPSHQVTQMGQEVILRCVPISNHLYFYWYRQILGQKVEFLVSFYNNEISEKSEIFDDQFSVERPDGSNFTLKIRSTKLEDSAMYFCASSEGAGGTYEQYFGPGTRLTVT.

The chain combines TRBV21-1 with TRBJ2-7; TRBD1 was called by the table and not checked on the DNA. TRBV21-1 is deemed a pseudogene. The CDR3 consists of 16 residues. CDR3 DNA sequence: TGTGCCAGCAGCAAAGCCTCACAGGGGTCCTCCTACGAGCAGTACTTC. Translation gives CASSKASQGSSYEQYF.

The genes are TRBV7-9 and TRBJ2-7; D gene uncertain. The CDR3 loop spans 15 amino acids. The germline V and J ends were trimmed by 4 bases and 7 bases, with 20 bases remaining between them. CDR1 SEHNR and CDR2 FQNEAQ come from the germline V gene (reference sequence). The CDR3 reads CASSSRTSNLEEQYF. As DNA, the CDR3 is TGTGCCAGCAGCTCGCGGACCTCGAACCTGGAAGAGCAGTACTTC.

The rearrangement uses TRBV14 and TRBJ2-3, with TRBD1 identical over 7 bases. There are 13 residues in the CDR3. J lost 1 base, V lost 8 bases, and 3 bases had no gene match. The germline V gene has CDR1 SGHDN and CDR2 FVKESK. Written as DNA, the CDR3 is TGTGCCAGCCAAGGACAGGGCACAGATACGCAGTATTTT. This gives the protein CASQGQGTDTQYF. The full variable domain, in which reference TRBV14 and TRBJ2-3 provide the parts outside the CDR3, is EAGVTQFPSHSVIEKGQTVTLRCDPISGHDNLYWYRRVMGKEIKFLLHFVKESKQDESGMPNNRFLAERTGGTYSTLKVQPAELEDSGVYFCASQGQGTDTQYFGPGTRLTVL.

The V and J genes are TRBV5-4 and TRBJ2-3; 7 bases align to TRBD1. CDR3 length: 15 amino acids. Germline-derived CDR1 and CDR2 are SGHNT and YYREEE (reference sequence). Trimming cost V 3 bases and J 2 bases; bases outside gene matches: 6. The CDR3 DNA is TGTGCCAGCAGCTCCCGACAGGGATTCACAGATACGCAGTATTTT. Its protein is CASSSRQGFTDTQYF.

The chain has TRBV6-6 and TRBJ2-7, with D possibly matching TRBD1 (6 bases). Trimming stripped 5 bases from V and 0 bases from J, with 11 bases between. CDR3 length: 14 residues. From germline, CDR1 is MNHNY and CDR2 SVGAGI (reference sequence). The CDR3 is CASSPDSLSYEQYF. CDR3 sequence (DNA): TGTGCCAGCAGTCCGGACAGCCTCTCCTACGAGCAGTACTTC.

J is TRBJ2-7 and V is TRBV11-3, with no clear D. The V and J ends lost 2 bases and 1 base respectively, with 12 bases between them. Looked up from germline, CDR1 is SGHNT and CDR2 is YENEEA. This CDR3 comprises 15 residues. The CDR3 region is CASSLWAGVSYEQYF. The CDR3 bases are TGTGCCAGCAGCTTATGGGCAGGAGTATCCTACGAGCAGTACTTC. The full variable domain, completed using reference TRBV11-3 and TRBJ2-7, is EAGVVQSPRYKIIEKKQPVAFWCNPISGHNTLYWYLQNLGQGPELLIRYENEEAVDDSQLPKDRFSAERLKGVDSTLKIQPAELGDSAVYLCASSLWAGVSYEQYFGPGTRLTVT.

In DNA, the CDR3 is TGTGCCAGCAGTTCACAGCTTAATCAGCCCCAGCATTTT. This encodes CASSSQLNQPQHF. J is TRBJ1-5 and V is TRBV12-3 or TRBV12-4; D is unclear. The CDR3 spans 13 residues. V lost 4 bases, J lost 4 bases, and 8 bases lay in between.

The chain uses TRBV2 and TRBJ2-2; D uncertain. The CDR3 sequence is 16 residues long. The V gene lost 2 bases and the J gene lost 2 bases, with 12 bases spanning the gap. Germline V gives CDR1 SNHLY, CDR2 FYNNEI. The CDR3 here is CASSEPGTINTGELFF. The CDR3 DNA reads TGTGCCAGCAGTGAACCCGGAACTATTAACACCGGGGAGCTGTTTTTT.

The gene calls are TRBV4-1 and TRBJ2-7, with D hard to call. This CDR3 is 13 amino acids long. The germline V gene has CDR1 MGHRA and CDR2 YSYEKL. The V end lost 8 bases, the J end lost 0 bases, and 11 bases lay between the germline ends. CDR3 protein: CASSESSSYEQYF. DNA for the CDR3: TGCGCCAGCTCAGAGTCGAGCTCCTACGAGCAGTACTTC.

This rearrangement joins TRBV19 to TRBJ1-6; D unclear. CDR3 length: 16 residues. The ends were cut back, 7 bases at V and 5 bases at J, with 18 bases in the middle. Looked up from germline, CDR1 is LNHDA and CDR2 is SQIVND (reference sequence). CDR3 DNA sequence: TGTGCCAGTACCCTAGTTGGGAAGGTCAATAATTCACCCCTCCACTTT. Amino acid sequence: CASTLVGKVNNSPLHF.

This clone was observed a single time. This chain uses TRBV9 with TRBJ2-1; weak D call: TRBD2 (5 bases). Germline V gives CDR1 SGDLS, CDR2 YYNGEE. This CDR3 comprises 14 residues. V lost 1 base and J lost 5, with 10 bases in between. CDR3 nucleotide sequence: TGTGCCAGCAGCGTAATCGGGATGAACAATGAGCAGTTCTTC. As protein: CASSVIGMNNEQFF.

This chain uses TRBV15 with TRBJ2-7; 9 bases map to TRBD2. This CDR3 region has 17 residues. V lost 0 bases and J lost 5; bases outside the gene matches: 11. Germline assignment: CDR1 LNHNV and CDR2 YYDKDF (reference sequence). Here the CDR3 DNA reads TGTGCCACCAGCAGAGATCGGGGCTCTAGCGGGAATCACGAGCAGTACTTC. As protein: CATSRDRGSSGNHEQYF.

V and J are TRBV7-8 and TRBJ1-2; TRBD1 matches 9 bases. J was trimmed by 5 bases and V by 2 bases; bases with no gene match: 3. Looked up from germline, CDR1 is SGHVS and CDR2 is FQNEAQ. The CDR3 contains 14 residues. The CDR3 is CASSLLTGGYGYTF. The CDR3 DNA is TGTGCCAGCAGCTTATTGACAGGGGGGTATGGCTACACCTTC.

This chain uses TRBV4-1 with TRBJ2-2, with TRBD1 as a possible D gene (7 bases). Looked up from germline, CDR1 is MGHRA and CDR2 is YSYEKL. The CDR3 loop spans 17 amino acids. V was pared by 2 bases and J by 3 bases, with 16 bases between. The chain's CDR3 is CASSQSGQGEDTGELFF. The CDR3, as DNA: TGCGCCAGCAGCCAAAGTGGGCAGGGGGAGGACACCGGGGAGCTGTTTTTT.

This clone was seen more than once but under ten times. This specimen includes other DNA sequences encoding the same CDR3. The chain has TRBV6-5 and TRBJ1-2; unclear D gene. Germline lookup yields CDR1 MNHEY and CDR2 SVGAGI. Trimming shortened V by 2 bases and J by 4 bases, and 11 bases separated the two germline ends. The length of the CDR3 is 14 residues. CDR3 residues: CASSYGSRSYGYTF. The CDR3 DNA reads as TGTGCCAGCAGTTACGGGTCACGGAGCTATGGCTACACCTTC.

The CDR3 region is CASSSTSGGRTDTQYF. In nucleotides, the CDR3 is TGTGCCAGCAGTTCTACTAGCGGGGGGAGGACAGATACGCAGTATTTT. The genes are TRBV6-4 and TRBJ2-3, with 12 bases aligning to TRBD2. CDR1 MRHNA and CDR2 SNTAGT come from the germline V gene. The CDR3 is 16 residues long. V dropped 5 bases and J dropped 3; count of bases not matched to a gene: 6.

The V gene is TRBV7-2, the J gene TRBJ2-1; D unresolved. Germline V gives CDR1 SGHTA, CDR2 FQGNSA. The CDR3 is made up of 14 amino acids. V gave up 1 base and J gave up 4 bases, with 8 bases separating them. CDR3 nucleotides: TGTGCCAGCAGCTTAGGAGTGGGGTACAATGAGCAGTTCTTC. It translates to CASSLGVGYNEQFF.

V is TRBV6-5 and J is TRBJ1-5; 8 bases are a match to TRBD1. Germline V lookup: CDR1 MNHEY, CDR2 SVGAGI. The CDR3 is made up of 14 amino acids. J was trimmed by 6 bases and V by 4 bases; bases with no gene match: 5. The CDR3 is CASSSGQGSQPQHF. CDR3 sequence (DNA): TGTGCCAGCAGTTCTGGACAGGGTTCTCAGCCCCAGCATTTT.

V is TRBV2 and J is TRBJ1-6, with 9 bases aligning to TRBD1. Looked up from germline, CDR1 is SNHLY and CDR2 is FYNNEI. The CDR3 contains 14 residues. Trimming at V came to 8 bases and at J to 9 bases, leaving 8 bases not matched to a gene. The CDR3 is CASLEETGGSPLHF. CDR3 sequence (DNA): TGTGCCAGCTTGGAGGAGACAGGGGGTTCACCCCTCCACTTT.

The chain combines TRBV15 with TRBJ2-2; D unresolved. V was cut by 0 bases and J by 7 bases, with 6 bases left in between. This CDR3 is built from 13 residues. Germline V gives CDR1 LNHNV, CDR2 YYDKDF (reference sequence). CDR3 protein: CATSRDRVGELFF. The CDR3, as DNA: TGTGCCACCAGCAGAGATCGGGTCGGGGAGCTGTTTTTT.

The chain has TRBV18 and TRBJ2-7; the match to TRBD2 covers 12 bases. V dropped 6 bases and J dropped 6; count of bases not matched to a gene: 6. Germline values: CDR1 KGHSH, CDR2 LQKENI. CDR3 length: 14 residues. The chain's CDR3 is CASSRTSGDGEQYF. The CDR3 DNA is TGTGCCAGCTCGCGGACTAGCGGGGATGGCGAGCAGTACTTC.

J is TRBJ2-3 and V is TRBV5-4; 10 bases are shared with TRBD1. With 3 bases clipped from V and 1 base from J, the junction kept 8 bases outside the gene matches. Germline V CDR1 and CDR2: SGHNT, YYREEE (reference sequence). This CDR3 has 17 amino acids. The CDR3 nucleotides read TGTGCCAGCAGCTCCTCCCCGGGACAGGGGCGCACAGATACGCAGTATTTT. This encodes CASSSSPGQGRTDTQYF. Based on the CDR3 plus reference TRBV5-4 and TRBJ2-3, the full variable domain is ETGVTQSPTHLIKTRGQQVTLRCSSQSGHNTVSWYQQALGQGPQFIFQYYREEENGRGNFPPRFSGLQFPNYSSELNVNALELDDSALYLCASSSSPGQGRTDTQYFGPGTRLTVL.

This clone was seen just once. The chain is built from TRBV7-9 and TRBJ2-7; 12 bases align to TRBD1. Germline loops: CDR1 SEHNR, CDR2 FQNEAQ (reference sequence). Trimming at V came to 3 bases and at J to 5 bases, leaving 5 bases not matched to a gene. The CDR3 contains 15 residues. CDR3 nucleotides: TGTGCCAGCAGCTTTACCGGGACAGGGGGCGACGAGCAGTACTTC. This gives the protein CASSFTGTGGDEQYF.

The table lists this clone with a few counts. V usage is TRBV2 and J usage is TRBJ1-1, with D tentatively TRBD1 (5 bases). The CDR3 runs 13 residues. Germline CDR1 reads SNHLY; CDR2 reads FYNNEI. V was cut by 1 base and J by 7 bases, with 10 bases left in between. CDR3 nucleotides: TGTGCCAGCAGTGAAGTGACAGCCGGTGAAGCTTTCTTT. Its translation: CASSEVTAGEAFF.

The rearrangement links TRBV9 to TRBJ2-1; TRBD2 is a possible D gene (5 bases). The CDR3 has 13 residues. V lost 0 bases and J 8 bases, leaving 9 bases between the germline ends. Per germline, CDR1 SGDLS and CDR2 YYNGEE. This CDR3 reads CASSVGELYEQFF. The CDR3 nucleotides are TGTGCCAGCAGCGTAGGGGAGTTGTATGAGCAGTTCTTC. The full variable domain, completed using reference TRBV9 and TRBJ2-1, is DSGVTQTPKHLITATGQRVTLRCSPRSGDLSVYWYQQSLDQGLQFLIQYYNGEERAKGNILERFSAQQFPDLHSELNLSSLELGDSALYFCASSVGELYEQFFGPGTRLTVL.

The V call is TRBV28, the J call TRBJ1-5; no clear D. The germline V gene encodes CDR1 MDHEN and CDR2 SYDVKM. V shed 3 bases and J shed 0 bases, with 12 bases lying between them. There are 16 residues in the CDR3. In nucleotides, the CDR3 is TGTGCCAGCAGTTTGTCATGGATTGATAGCAATCAGCCCCAGCATTTT. Its translation: CASSLSWIDSNQPQHF. Drawing the rest from reference TRBV28 and TRBJ1-5, the complete variable domain is DVKVTQSSRYLVKRTGEKVFLECVQDMDHENMFWYRQDPGLGLRLIYFSYDVKMKEKGDIPEGYSVSREKKERFSLILESASTNQTSMYLCASSLSWIDSNQPQHFGDGTRLSIL.